This T cell receptor (beta chain) was found in a study of shared clonotypes between healthy human individuals. Study-wide context: The cohort had a couple of women and a few men, ages 18 to 49. Findings and caveats of the study: In the sorted subsets, rarefaction showed sequencing was incomplete despite large depth.

A remark on this clone: Its antigen is as yet unknown.

The V gene end was trimmed by 6 bases and the J gene end by 2 bases; junction bases not matched to a gene: 7. This CDR3 region has 14 residues. CDR1 and CDR2 from the germline V gene are SQVTM and ANQGSEA. Sorted subsets were amplified in replicate PCRs using approximately 0.2 ug DNA, about 30,000 T cell genomes. The data were produced by immunoSEQ multiplex PCR, yet TCRdb's version contains in-frame clones alone and is incomplete. Of roughly 650,000 clones in the sample, about 96% were seen once. The chain couples TRBV29-1 to TRBJ2-3; 8 bases fit TRBD2. This clonotype was sampled from a woman younger than 45 in good health. Sequenced sample: naive CD4+ T cells sorted from blood. Indicated subset: CD45RA+ positively selected. In DNA, the CDR3 is TGCAGCGTGGTCGGGACTAGAACCACAGATACGCAGTATTTT. Encoded protein: CSVVGTRTTDTQYF.